The subject of this entry is one TCR beta chain. Its antigen is unidentified. V was clipped by 0 bases and J by 5 bases, with 5 bases between them. Germline CDR1 SGHRS, CDR2 YFSETQ. This CDR3 comprises 13 residues. The protocol was immunoSEQ multiplex PCR, while the TCRdb copy is restricted to in-frame clones and leaves out a portion. The table includes approximately 120,000 clones, roughly 88% detected once. The sample comes from a study of T cell responses to AZD1222 COVID-19 vaccine. Study as a whole: Second-dose intervals near 4 or 12 weeks were combined.

Regarding the study as a whole: Every sample of the repertoires postdated the peak T cell response. White British ancestry dominated among donors, who included more females, and clonal diversity was possibly underestimated. Among vaccine-associated CD4 TCRs, coverage spanned spike, with dominance at 160-218 and 743-854.

V usage is TRBV5-1 and J usage is TRBJ2-2; D ambiguous. The sequence derives from an adult in good health. Specimen: peripheral blood, collected on day 0 of AZD1222 vaccination. The DNA for the CDR3 is TGCGCCAGCAGCTTGGAGCCGACCGGGGAGCTGTTTTTT. As protein: CASSLEPTGELFF.